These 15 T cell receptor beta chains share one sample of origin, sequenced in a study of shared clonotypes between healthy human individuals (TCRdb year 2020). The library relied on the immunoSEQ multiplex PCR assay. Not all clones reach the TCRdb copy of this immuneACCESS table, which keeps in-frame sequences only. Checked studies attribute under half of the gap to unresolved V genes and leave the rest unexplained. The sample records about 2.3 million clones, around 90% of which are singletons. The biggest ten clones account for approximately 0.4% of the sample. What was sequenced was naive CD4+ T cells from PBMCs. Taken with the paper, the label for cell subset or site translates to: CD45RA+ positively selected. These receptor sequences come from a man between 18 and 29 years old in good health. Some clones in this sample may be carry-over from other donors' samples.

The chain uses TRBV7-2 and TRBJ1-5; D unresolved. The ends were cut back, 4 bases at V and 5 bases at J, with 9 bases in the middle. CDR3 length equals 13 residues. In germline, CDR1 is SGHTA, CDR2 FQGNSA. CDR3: CASSSLQHQPQHF. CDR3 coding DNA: TGTGCCAGCAGCTCTCTCCAGCATCAGCCCCAGCATTTT.

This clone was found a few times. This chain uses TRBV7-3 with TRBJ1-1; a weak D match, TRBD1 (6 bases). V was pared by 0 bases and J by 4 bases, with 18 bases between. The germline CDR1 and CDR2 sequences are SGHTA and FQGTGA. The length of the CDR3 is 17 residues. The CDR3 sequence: CASSLTNTGNRFTEAFF. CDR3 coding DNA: TGTGCCAGCAGCTTAACGAACACAGGGAATAGGTTCACTGAAGCTTTCTTT.

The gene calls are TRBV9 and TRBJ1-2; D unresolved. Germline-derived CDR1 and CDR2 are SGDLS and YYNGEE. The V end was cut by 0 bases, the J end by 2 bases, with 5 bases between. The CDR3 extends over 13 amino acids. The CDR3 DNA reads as TGTGCCAGCAGCGTAGACTGGAACTATGGCTACACCTTC. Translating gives CASSVDWNYGYTF.

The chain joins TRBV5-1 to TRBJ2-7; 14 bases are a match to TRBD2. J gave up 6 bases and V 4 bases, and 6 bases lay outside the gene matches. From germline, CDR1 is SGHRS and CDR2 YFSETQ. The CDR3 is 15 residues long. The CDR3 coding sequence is TGCGCCAGCAGCGTGGGACTAGCGGGAGTTGGCGAGCAGTACTTC. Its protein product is CASSVGLAGVGEQYF.

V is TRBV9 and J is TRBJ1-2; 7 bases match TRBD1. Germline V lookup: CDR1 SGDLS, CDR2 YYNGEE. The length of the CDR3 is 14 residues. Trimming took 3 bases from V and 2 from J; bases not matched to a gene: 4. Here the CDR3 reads CASSAQTGNYGYTF. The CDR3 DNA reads TGTGCCAGCAGCGCACAGACAGGGAACTATGGCTACACCTTC. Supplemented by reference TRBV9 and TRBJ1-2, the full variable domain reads DSGVTQTPKHLITATGQRVTLRCSPRSGDLSVYWYQQSLDQGLQFLIQYYNGEERAKGNILERFSAQQFPDLHSELNLSSLELGDSALYFCASSAQTGNYGYTFGSGTRLTVV.

CDR3 sequence (DNA): TGTGCCAGCAGTTACAGGACACCCAGACCCGGGGAGCTGTTTTTT. It yields the protein CASSYRTPRPGELFF. The rearrangement joins TRBV6-5 to TRBJ2-2; weak D call: TRBD1 (5 bases). The CDR3 spans 15 residues. V was pared by 2 bases and J by 6 bases, with 13 bases between. In germline, CDR1 is MNHEY, CDR2 SVGAGI.

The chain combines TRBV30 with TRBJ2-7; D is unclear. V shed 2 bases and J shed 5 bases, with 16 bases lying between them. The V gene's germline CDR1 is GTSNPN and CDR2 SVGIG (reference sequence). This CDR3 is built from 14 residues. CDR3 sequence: CAWSLWTMKNEQYF. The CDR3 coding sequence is TGTGCCTGGAGTCTGTGGACCATGAAGAACGAGCAGTACTTC.

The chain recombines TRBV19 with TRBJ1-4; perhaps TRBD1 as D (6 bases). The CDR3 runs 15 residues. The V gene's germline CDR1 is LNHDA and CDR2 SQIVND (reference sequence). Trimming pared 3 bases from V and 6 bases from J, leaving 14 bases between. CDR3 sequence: CASSMVSQGHEKLFF. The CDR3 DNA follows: TGTGCCAGTAGTATGGTATCACAGGGCCATGAAAAACTGTTTTTT.

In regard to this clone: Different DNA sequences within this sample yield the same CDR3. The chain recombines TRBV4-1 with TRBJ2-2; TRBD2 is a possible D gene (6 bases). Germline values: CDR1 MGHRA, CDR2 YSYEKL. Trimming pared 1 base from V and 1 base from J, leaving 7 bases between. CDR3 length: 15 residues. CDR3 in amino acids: CASSQGRGNTGELFF. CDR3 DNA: TGCGCCAGCAGCCAAGGGCGGGGGAACACCGGGGAGCTGTTTTTT.

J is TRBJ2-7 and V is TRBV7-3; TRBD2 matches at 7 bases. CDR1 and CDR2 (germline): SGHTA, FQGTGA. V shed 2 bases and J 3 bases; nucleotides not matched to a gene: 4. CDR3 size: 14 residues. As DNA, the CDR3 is TGTGCCAGCAGCTTAGAGCGGGGTCACTACGAGCAGTACTTC. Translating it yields CASSLERGHYEQYF.

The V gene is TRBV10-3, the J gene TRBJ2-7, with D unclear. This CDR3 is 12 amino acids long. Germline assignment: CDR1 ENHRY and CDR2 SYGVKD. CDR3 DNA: TGTCCCGAGGAGCAGCTCTCCTACGAGCAGTACTTC. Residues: CPEEQLSYEQYF.

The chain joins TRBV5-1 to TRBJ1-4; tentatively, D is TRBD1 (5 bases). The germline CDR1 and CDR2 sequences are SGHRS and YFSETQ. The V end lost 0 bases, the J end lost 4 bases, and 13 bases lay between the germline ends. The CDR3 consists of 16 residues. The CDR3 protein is CASSLVSGPYNEKLFF. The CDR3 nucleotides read TGCGCCAGCAGCTTGGTCTCGGGACCTTATAATGAAAAACTGTTTTTT.

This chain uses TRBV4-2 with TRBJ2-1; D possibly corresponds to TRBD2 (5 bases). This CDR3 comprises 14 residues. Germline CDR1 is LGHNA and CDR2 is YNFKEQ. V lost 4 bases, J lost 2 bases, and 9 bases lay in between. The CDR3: CASSRTGTYNEQFF. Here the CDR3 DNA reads TGTGCCAGCAGCCGGACTGGAACCTACAATGAGCAGTTCTTC.

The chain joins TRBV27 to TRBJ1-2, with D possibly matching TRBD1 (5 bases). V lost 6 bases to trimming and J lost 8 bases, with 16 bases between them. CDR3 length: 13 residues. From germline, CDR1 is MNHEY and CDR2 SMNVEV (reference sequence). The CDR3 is CASRADSRDGYTF. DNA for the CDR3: TGTGCCAGCAGGGCAGACAGCCGGGACGGCTACACCTTC.

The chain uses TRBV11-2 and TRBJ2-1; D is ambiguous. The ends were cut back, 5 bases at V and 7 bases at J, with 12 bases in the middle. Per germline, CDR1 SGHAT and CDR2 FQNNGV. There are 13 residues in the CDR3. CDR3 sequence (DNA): TGTGCCAGCAGCCACCGGGTGTTAAATGAGCAGTTCTTC. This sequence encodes CASSHRVLNEQFF.